This entry concerns a single TCR beta chain. This sample was taken from a study of blood T cell repertoires in COVID-19. Measured with immunoSEQ multiplex PCR; TCRdb has only the in-frame clones, and not every one. The sample lists 250,000 to 350,000 clones, about 85% occurring once. The J segment lost 1 base and the V segment lost 1 base, leaving 6 bases of the junction unmatched. Germline loops: CDR1 LGHNA, CDR2 YSLEER. The CDR3 has 17 amino acids. The J gene is TRBJ2-1, the V gene TRBV4-3, with TRBD1 identical over 8 bases. The sequencing input was peripheral blood. This sequence originates from a human donor with COVID-19, enrolled during active disease. The donor label of this sample is uncertain. Written as DNA, the CDR3 is TGCGCCAGCAGCCAAGCCGGGACAGGAGCGTCCTACAATGAGCAGTTCTTC. Its translation is CASSQAGTGASYNEQFF.